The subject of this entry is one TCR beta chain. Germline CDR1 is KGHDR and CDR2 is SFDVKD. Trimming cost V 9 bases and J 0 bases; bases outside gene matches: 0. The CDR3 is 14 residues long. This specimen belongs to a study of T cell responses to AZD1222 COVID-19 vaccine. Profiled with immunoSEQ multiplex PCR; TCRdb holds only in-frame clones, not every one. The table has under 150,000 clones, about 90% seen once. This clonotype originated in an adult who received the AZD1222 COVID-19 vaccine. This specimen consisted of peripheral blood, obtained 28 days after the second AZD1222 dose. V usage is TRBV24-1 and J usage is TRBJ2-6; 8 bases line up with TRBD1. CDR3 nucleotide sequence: TGTGCCACCGGGACAGGCTCTGGGGCCAACGTCCTGACTTTC. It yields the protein CATGTGSGANVLTF.